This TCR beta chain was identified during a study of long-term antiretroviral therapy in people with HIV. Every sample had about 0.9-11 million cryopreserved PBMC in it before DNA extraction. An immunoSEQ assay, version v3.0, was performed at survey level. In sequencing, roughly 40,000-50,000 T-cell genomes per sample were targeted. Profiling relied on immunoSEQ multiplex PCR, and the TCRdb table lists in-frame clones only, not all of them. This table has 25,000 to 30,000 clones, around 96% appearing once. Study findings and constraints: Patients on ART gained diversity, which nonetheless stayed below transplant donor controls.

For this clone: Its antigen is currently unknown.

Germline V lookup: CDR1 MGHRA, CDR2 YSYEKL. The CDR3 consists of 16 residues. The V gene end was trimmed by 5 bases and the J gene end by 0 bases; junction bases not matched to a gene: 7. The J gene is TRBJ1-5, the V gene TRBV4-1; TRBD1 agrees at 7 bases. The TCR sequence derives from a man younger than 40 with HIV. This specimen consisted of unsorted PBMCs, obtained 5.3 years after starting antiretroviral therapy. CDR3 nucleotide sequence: TGCGCCAGCAGCGCGGGACAGACTTATAGCAATCAGCCCCAGCATTTT. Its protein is CASSAGQTYSNQPQHF.